These 10 T cell receptor beta chains were sequenced from one sample in a study of blood T cell repertoires in COVID-19. The repertoire was sequenced with immunoSEQ multiplex PCR; TCRdb's copy has only in-frame clones and lacks some. In the table there are 55,000 to 65,000 clones, over 80% of which are singletons. The sequenced sample was peripheral blood. The source is a man in his thirties or forties with COVID-19, enrolled during active disease.

This sequence joins TRBV5-1 and TRBJ1-1, with no clear D. The CDR3 totals 12 residues. Germline CDR1 reads SGHRS; CDR2 reads YFSETQ. Deletions cut 5 bases from V and 1 base from J, with 6 bases between. CDR3: CASSPENTEAFF. The CDR3 DNA follows: TGCGCCAGCAGTCCAGAGAACACTGAAGCTTTCTTT.

CDR3 residues: CASSENRDPNTGELFF. DNA for the CDR3: TGTGCCAGCAGTGAAAACAGGGACCCCAACACCGGGGAGCTGTTTTTT. The chain employs TRBV6-4 and TRBJ2-2; TRBD1 is a possible D gene (6 bases). The CDR3 extends over 16 amino acids. Between the trimmed V and J ends, which lost 3 bases and 2 bases, there was a span of 13 bases. Germline loops: CDR1 MRHNA, CDR2 SNTAGT.

This sequence joins TRBV5-1 and TRBJ2-1; 8 nucleotides match TRBD2. The CDR3 length is 17 residues. V shed 4 bases and J 5 bases; nucleotides not matched to a gene: 14. Germline V gene sequence: CDR1 SGHRS, CDR2 YFSETQ. Written as DNA, the CDR3 is TGCGCCAGCAGCGGGGGCCCCGCGGGAGGATTCAACAATGAGCAGTTCTTC. Protein sequence: CASSGGPAGGFNNEQFF.

V and J are TRBV7-2 and TRBJ2-1; D is possibly TRBD2 (5 bases). The V end was cut by 3 bases, the J end by 0 bases, with 12 bases between. Germline values: CDR1 SGHTA, CDR2 FQGNSA. The CDR3 extends over 16 amino acids. In DNA form, the CDR3 reads TGTGCCAGCAGCTTCTCGACGGGGAGCTCCTACAATGAGCAGTTCTTC. This encodes CASSFSTGSSYNEQFF.

The chain's CDR3 is CASSYLSGGGYTF. The CDR3 DNA is TGTGCCAGCAGTTACCTCAGCGGGGGTGGCTACACCTTC. The chain couples TRBV6-5 to TRBJ1-2, with a tentative D call TRBD1 (5 bases). Germline V lookup: CDR1 MNHEY, CDR2 SVGAGI. This CDR3 region has 13 residues. The V end lost 2 bases, the J end lost 7 bases, and 11 bases lay between the germline ends.

The chain is built from TRBV28 and TRBJ1-6, with 8 nucleotides matching TRBD1. Germline V lookup: CDR1 MDHEN, CDR2 SYDVKM. The CDR3 is 13 amino acids. Trimming took 6 bases from V and 14 from J; bases not matched to a gene: 9. CDR3 sequence: CASRDQGARALHF. The CDR3 DNA follows: TGTGCCAGCAGAGATCAGGGGGCCCGGGCCCTCCACTTT.

The J gene is TRBJ1-5, the V gene TRBV28; maybe TRBD1 (5 bases). The germline V gene has CDR1 MDHEN and CDR2 SYDVKM. The CDR3 extends over 12 amino acids. With 7 bases removed from V and 7 bases from J, the gap between germline ends came to 11 bases. CDR3 sequence: CASKRGLQPQHF. The CDR3 DNA follows: TGTGCCAGCAAAAGGGGCCTGCAGCCCCAGCATTTT. Based on the CDR3 plus reference TRBV28 and TRBJ1-5, the full variable domain is DVKVTQSSRYLVKRTGEKVFLECVQDMDHENMFWYRQDPGLGLRLIYFSYDVKMKEKGDIPEGYSVSREKKERFSLILESASTNQTSMYLCASKRGLQPQHFGDGTRLSIL.

This clone was detected only a few times. The rearrangement joins TRBV11-2 to TRBJ1-3; D gene unclear. The CDR3 is 16 amino acids. Germline values: CDR1 SGHAT, CDR2 FQNNGV. V was cut by 5 bases and J by 1 base, with 15 bases left in between. The CDR3, as DNA: TGTGCCAGCAGCCCTTACGGTAGTTGGTCTGGAAACACCATATATTTT. Amino acids: CASSPYGSWSGNTIYF.

This chain joins TRBV28 and TRBJ1-6; perhaps TRBD1 as D (6 bases). Germline-derived CDR1 and CDR2 are MDHEN and SYDVKM. Deletions cut 2 bases from V and 10 bases from J, with 15 bases between. This CDR3 has 15 amino acids. CDR3 in DNA: TGTGCCAGCAGTTTAACCGGGACAACCATATCACCCCTCCACTTT. Amino acids: CASSLTGTTISPLHF.

This rearrangement joins TRBV5-5 to TRBJ1-2; D is perhaps TRBD1 (5 bases). The V gene's germline CDR1 is SGHKS and CDR2 YYEKEE (reference sequence). The CDR3 runs 15 residues. The V and J ends lost 2 bases and 6 bases respectively, with 17 bases between them. CDR3 in DNA: TGTGCCAGCAGCTTTCGGCTGGGGCCTTCAAATGGCTACACCTTC. Its protein is CASSFRLGPSNGYTF.